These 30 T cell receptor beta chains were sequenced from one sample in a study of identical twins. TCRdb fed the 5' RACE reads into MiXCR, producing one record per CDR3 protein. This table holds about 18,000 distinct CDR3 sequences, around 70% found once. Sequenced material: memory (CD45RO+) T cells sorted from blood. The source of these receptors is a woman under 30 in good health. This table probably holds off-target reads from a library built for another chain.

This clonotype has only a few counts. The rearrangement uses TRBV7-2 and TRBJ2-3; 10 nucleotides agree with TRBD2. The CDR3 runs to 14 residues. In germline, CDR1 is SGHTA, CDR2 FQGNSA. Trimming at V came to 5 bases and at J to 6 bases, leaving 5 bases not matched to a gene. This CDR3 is CASSLSGRKDTQYF. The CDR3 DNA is TGTGCCAGCAGCCTTAGCGGGAGGAAGGATACGCAGTATTTT.

The CDR3 region is CASSRPTSLNNIQYF. The DNA for the CDR3 is TGTGCCAGCAGTCGCCCGACTAGCCTCAACAACATTCAGTACTTC. The V gene is TRBV6-2 or TRBV6-3, the J gene TRBJ2-4; TRBD2 matches 7 bases. V trimming: 5 bases; J trimming: 7 bases; junction bases outside the gene matches: 11. The germline V gene has CDR1 MNHEY and CDR2 SVGEGT. The CDR3 covers 15 residues.

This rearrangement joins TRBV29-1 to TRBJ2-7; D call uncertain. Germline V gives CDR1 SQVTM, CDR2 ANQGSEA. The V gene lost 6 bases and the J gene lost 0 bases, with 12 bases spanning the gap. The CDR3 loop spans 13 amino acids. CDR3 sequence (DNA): TGCAGCGTGCCGCCGGGTTTCTCCTACGAGCAGTACTTC. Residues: CSVPPGFSYEQYF.

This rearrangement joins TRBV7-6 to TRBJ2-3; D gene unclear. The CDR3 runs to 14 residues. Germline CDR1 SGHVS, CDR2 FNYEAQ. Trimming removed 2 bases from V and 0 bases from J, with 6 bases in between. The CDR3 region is CASSLQGSTDTQYF. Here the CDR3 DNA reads TGTGCCAGCAGCTTACAAGGGAGCACAGATACGCAGTATTTT.

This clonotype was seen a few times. The CDR3 loop is CASSPRGETQYF. DNA for the CDR3: TGTGCCAGCAGTCCCCGGGGAGAGACCCAGTACTTC. The rearrangement joins TRBV27 to TRBJ2-5; TRBD2 might be the D (5 bases). CDR3 length: 12 amino acids. Germline values: CDR1 MNHEY, CDR2 SMNVEV (reference sequence). Trimming cost V 5 bases and J 4 bases, with 8 bases left between them.

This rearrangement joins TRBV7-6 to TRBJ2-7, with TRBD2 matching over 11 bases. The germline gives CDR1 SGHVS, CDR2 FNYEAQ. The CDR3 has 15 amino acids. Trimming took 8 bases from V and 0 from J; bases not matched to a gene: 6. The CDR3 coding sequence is TGTGCCAGCGGGACTAGCGGCGTTAGCTCCTACGAGCAGTACTTC. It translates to CASGTSGVSSYEQYF.

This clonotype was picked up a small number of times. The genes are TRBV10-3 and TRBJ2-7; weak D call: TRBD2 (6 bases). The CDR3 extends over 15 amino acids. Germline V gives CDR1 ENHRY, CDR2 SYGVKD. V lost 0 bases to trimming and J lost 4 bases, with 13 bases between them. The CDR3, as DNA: TGTGCCATCAGTGAGTCTCTGAGGGGAGGATACGAGCAGTACTTC. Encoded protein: CAISESLRGGYEQYF.

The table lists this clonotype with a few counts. The CDR3 DNA reads TGTGCCAGCAGCTCCGACAGGTCGACGGGCGAGCAGTACTTC. It codes for CASSSDRSTGEQYF. The rearrangement links TRBV2 to TRBJ2-7; a possible D gene is TRBD1 (6 bases). V lost 6 bases, J lost 6 bases, and 18 bases lay in between. Germline V lookup: CDR1 SNHLY, CDR2 FYNNEI. This CDR3 contains 14 residues. Drawing the rest from reference TRBV2 and TRBJ2-7, the complete variable domain is EPEVTQTPSHQVTQMGQEVILRCVPISNHLYFYWYRQILGQKVEFLVSFYNNEISEKSEIFDDQFSVERPDGSNFTLKIRSTKLEDSAMYFCASSSDRSTGEQYFGPGTRLTVT.

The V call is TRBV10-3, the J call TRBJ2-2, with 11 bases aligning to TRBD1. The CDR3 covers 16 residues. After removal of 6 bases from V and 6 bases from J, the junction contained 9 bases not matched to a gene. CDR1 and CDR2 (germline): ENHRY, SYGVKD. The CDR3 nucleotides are TGTGCCATCAGGGAACCCGGGACAGGGGGGGCCGGGGAGCTGTTTTTT. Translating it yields CAIREPGTGGAGELFF.

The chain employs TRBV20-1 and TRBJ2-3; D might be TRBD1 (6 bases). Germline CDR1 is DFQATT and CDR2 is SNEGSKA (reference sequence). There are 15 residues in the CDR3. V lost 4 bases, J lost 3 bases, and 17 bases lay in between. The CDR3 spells CSANSQGLRTDTQYF. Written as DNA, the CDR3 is TGCAGTGCTAATTCTCAGGGGCTAAGAACAGATACGCAGTATTTT.

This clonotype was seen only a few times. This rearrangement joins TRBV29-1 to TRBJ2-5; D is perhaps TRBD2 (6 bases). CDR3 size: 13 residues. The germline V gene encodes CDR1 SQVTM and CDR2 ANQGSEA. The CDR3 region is CSGGTSTSETQYF. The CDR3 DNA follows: TGCAGTGGAGGGACCTCGACTTCGGAGACCCAGTACTTC.

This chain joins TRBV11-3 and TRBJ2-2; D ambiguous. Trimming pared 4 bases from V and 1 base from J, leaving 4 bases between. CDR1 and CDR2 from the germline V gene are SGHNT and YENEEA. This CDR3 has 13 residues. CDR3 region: CASSYLNTGELFF. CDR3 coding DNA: TGTGCCAGCAGCTACTTGAACACCGGGGAGCTGTTTTTT. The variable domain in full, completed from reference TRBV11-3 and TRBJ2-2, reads EAGVVQSPRYKIIEKKQPVAFWCNPISGHNTLYWYLQNLGQGPELLIRYENEEAVDDSQLPKDRFSAERLKGVDSTLKIQPAELGDSAVYLCASSYLNTGELFFGEGSRLTVL.

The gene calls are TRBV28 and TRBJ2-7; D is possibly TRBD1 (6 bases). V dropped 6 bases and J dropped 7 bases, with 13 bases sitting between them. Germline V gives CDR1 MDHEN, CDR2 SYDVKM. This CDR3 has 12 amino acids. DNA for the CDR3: TGTGCCAGCAGCTCAGGGGAGTGGGAGCAGTACTTC. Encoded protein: CASSSGEWEQYF.

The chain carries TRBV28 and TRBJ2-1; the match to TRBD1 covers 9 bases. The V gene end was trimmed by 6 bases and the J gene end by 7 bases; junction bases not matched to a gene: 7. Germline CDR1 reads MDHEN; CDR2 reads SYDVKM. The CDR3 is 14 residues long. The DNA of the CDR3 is TGTGCCAGCAGATCAGGACAGGGGTGGAATGAGCAGTTCTTC. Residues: CASRSGQGWNEQFF.

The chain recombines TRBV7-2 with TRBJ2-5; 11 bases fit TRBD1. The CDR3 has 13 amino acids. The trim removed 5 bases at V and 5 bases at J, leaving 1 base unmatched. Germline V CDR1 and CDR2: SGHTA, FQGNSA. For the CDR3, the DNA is TGTGCCAGCAGCCGGGACAGGGGGGAGACCCAGTACTTC. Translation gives CASSRDRGETQYF.

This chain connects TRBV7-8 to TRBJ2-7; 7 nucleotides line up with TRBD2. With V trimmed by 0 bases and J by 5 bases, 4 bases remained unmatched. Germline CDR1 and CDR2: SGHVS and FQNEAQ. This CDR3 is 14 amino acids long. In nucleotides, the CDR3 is TGTGCCAGCAGCTTAGCGGGAGGGTATCACGAGCAGTACTTC. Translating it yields CASSLAGGYHEQYF.

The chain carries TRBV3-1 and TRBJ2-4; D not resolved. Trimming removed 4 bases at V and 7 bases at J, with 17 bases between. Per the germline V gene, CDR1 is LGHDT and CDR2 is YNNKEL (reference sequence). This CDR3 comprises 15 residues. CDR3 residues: CASSPTFARLNIQYF. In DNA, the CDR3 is TGTGCCAGCAGCCCGACCTTTGCCAGATTGAACATTCAGTACTTC.

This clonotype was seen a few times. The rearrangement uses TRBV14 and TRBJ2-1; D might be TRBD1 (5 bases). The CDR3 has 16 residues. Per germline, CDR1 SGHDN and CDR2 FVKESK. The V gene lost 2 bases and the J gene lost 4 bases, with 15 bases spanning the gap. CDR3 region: CASSQRAGIGYNEQFF. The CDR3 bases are TGTGCCAGCAGCCAACGTGCAGGGATAGGATACAATGAGCAGTTCTTC.

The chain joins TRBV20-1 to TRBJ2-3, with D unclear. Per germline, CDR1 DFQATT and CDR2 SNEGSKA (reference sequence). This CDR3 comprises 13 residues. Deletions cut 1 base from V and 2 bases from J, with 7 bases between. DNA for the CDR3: TGCAGTGCTAGAGCACGCCTCACAGATACGCAGTATTTT. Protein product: CSARARLTDTQYF.

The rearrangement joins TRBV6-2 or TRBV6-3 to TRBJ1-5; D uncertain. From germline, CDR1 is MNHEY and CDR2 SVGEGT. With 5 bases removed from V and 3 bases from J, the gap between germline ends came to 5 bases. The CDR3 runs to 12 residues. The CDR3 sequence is CASSEANQPQHF. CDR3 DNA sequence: TGTGCCAGCAGTGAGGCCAATCAGCCCCAGCATTTT.

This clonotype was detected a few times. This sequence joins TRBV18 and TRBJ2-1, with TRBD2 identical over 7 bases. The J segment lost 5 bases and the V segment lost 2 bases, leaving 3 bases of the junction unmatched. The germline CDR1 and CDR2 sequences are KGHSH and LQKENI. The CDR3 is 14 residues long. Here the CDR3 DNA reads TGTGCCAGCTCACCAGCGGGAGACAACAATGAGCAGTTCTTC. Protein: CASSPAGDNNEQFF.

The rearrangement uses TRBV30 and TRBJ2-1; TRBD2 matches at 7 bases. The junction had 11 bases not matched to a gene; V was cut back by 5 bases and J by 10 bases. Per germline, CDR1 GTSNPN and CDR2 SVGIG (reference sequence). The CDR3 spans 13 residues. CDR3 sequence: CAWQAGTAGEQFF. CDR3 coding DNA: TGTGCCTGGCAAGCGGGTACAGCGGGGGAGCAGTTCTTC. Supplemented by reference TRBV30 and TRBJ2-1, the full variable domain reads SQTIHQWPATLVQPVGSPLSLECTVEGTSNPNLYWYRQAAGRGLQLLFYSVGIGQISSEVPQNLSASRPQDRQFILSSKKLLLSDSGFYLCAWQAGTAGEQFFGPGTRLTVL.

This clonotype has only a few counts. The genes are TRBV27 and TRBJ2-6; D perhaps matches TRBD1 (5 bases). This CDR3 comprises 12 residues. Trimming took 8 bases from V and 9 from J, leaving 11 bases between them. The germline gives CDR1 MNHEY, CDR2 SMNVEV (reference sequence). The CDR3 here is CASALRGNVLTF. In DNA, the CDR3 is TGTGCCAGCGCCCTTAGGGGCAACGTCCTGACTTTC.

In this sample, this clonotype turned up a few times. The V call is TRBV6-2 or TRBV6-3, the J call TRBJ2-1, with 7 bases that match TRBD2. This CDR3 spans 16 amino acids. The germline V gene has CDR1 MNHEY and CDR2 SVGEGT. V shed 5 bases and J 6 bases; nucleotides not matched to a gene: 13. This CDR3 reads CASSPPYGRTSNEQFF. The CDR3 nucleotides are TGTGCCAGCAGTCCCCCCTACGGGAGGACCTCCAATGAGCAGTTCTTC.

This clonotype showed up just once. The CDR3 DNA sequence: TGCAGCGTAGGACAGGGGGCTGGTGGCTACACCTTC. It translates to CSVGQGAGGYTF. This chain uses TRBV29-1 with TRBJ1-2; 11 bases align to TRBD1. V trimming: 6 bases; J trimming: 7 bases; junction bases outside the gene matches: 4. This CDR3 is 12 amino acids long. Germline V CDR1 and CDR2: SQVTM, ANQGSEA.

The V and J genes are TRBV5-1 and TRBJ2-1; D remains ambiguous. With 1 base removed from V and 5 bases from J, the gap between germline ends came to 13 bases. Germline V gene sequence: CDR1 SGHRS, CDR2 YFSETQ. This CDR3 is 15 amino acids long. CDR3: CASSLLGSWDNEQFF. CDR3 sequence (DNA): TGCGCCAGCAGCTTGTTGGGGTCTTGGGACAATGAGCAGTTCTTC. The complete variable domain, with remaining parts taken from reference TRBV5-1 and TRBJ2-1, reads KAGVTQTPRYLIKTRGQQVTLSCSPISGHRSVSWYQQTPGQGLQFLFEYFSETQRNKGNFPGRFSGRQFSNSRSEMNVSTLELGDSALYLCASSLLGSWDNEQFFGPGTRLTVL.

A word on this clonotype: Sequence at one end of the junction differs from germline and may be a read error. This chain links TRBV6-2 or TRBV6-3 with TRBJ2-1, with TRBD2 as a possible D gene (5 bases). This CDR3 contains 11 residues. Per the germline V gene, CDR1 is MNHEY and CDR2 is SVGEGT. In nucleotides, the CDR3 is TGTGCCAGCAGTTACCTCCTTAGCGCGGTCTTC. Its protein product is CASSYLLSAVF.

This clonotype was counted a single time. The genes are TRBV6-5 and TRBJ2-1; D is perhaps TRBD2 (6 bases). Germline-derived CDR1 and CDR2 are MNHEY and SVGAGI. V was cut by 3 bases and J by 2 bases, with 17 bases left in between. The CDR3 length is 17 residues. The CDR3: CASSYSPRAGAYNEQFF. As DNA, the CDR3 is TGTGCCAGCAGTTATTCCCCAAGAGCGGGCGCCTACAATGAGCAGTTCTTC.

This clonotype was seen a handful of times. The CDR3 sequence is CASSRSLAPVSYNEQFF. In nucleotides, the CDR3 is TGTGCCAGCAGCCGGAGTCTCGCGCCCGTCTCCTACAATGAGCAGTTCTTC. This sequence joins TRBV6-5 and TRBJ2-1; D gene ambiguous. Germline V gives CDR1 MNHEY, CDR2 SVGAGI. This CDR3 region has 17 residues. The V end was cut by 6 bases, the J end by 0 bases, with 18 bases between.

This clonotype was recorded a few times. The CDR3 region has the DNA TGCAGCGTTTCGGCGGGTATAACTAACTACGAGCAGTACTTC. This sequence encodes CSVSAGITNYEQYF. The V call is TRBV29-1, the J call TRBJ2-7; tentatively, D is TRBD2 (5 bases). Trimming removed 5 bases at V and 3 bases at J, with 17 bases between. The CDR3 covers 14 residues. CDR1 SQVTM and CDR2 ANQGSEA come from the germline V gene.